This T cell receptor (beta chain) is from a study of T cells in Graves' hyperthyroidism and ophthalmopathy. Study information: Prior to any treatment, at the point of initial diagnosis, peripheral blood was collected.

Authors of the study amplified TCR beta CDR3 regions from RNA transcripts. The HTBI primer set was used in a first-round RT-PCR of the TCR CDR3. From the multiplex PCR reads, TCRdb called clonotypes with MiXCR, one entry per CDR3 protein. This sample yields 640,000 or so distinct CDR3 sequences, of which approximately 14% are seen a single time; roughly 7% belongs to the top ten. The V and J ends lost 5 bases and 5 bases, in that order; junction bases with no gene match: 21. The CDR3 is made up of 20 amino acids. The germline CDR1 and CDR2 sequences are MNHEY and SMNVEV (reference sequence). In its sample, this clonotype was seen a few times.

The TCR was taken from a woman aged 18-29 years with Graves' ophthalmopathy. Sequenced: blood. The chain joins TRBV27 to TRBJ1-1, with 12 bases fitting TRBD1. CDR3 sequence: CASSPTSTGTGGGRRTEAFF. CDR3 sequence (DNA): TGTGCCAGCAGTCCCACCTCCACCGGGACAGGGGGCGGAAGGAGGACTGAAGCTTTCTTT.